This TCR beta chain was captured by sequencing in a study of shared clonotypes between healthy human individuals. Study-level points and caveats: The rarefaction results pointed to incomplete sorted-subset sequencing despite large depth. Enrolling few donors narrowed the genetic and exposure-history diversity that was represented.

This clone was counted once. The antigen is undetermined. Libraries were prepared by immunoSEQ multiplex PCR; TCRdb keeps only in-frame clonotypes and omits some of them. This table holds under 2.5 million clones, about nine tenths found once. Specimen: naive CD4+ T cells from PBMCs. Subset of the sample: CD45RA+ positively selected. The sequence was obtained from a man between 18 and 35 years old in good health. Some clones in this sample may be carry-over from other donors' samples.

The CDR3 bases are TGTGCCAGCAGCCCCATCTGGGGGGCGGGAAACACCATATATTTT. It translates to CASSPIWGAGNTIYF. The chain joins TRBV9 to TRBJ1-3; D may be TRBD1 (6 bases). Germline-derived CDR1 and CDR2 are SGDLS and YYNGEE. This CDR3 spans 15 amino acids. Trimming took off 4 bases at V and 4 bases at J, with 15 bases between the two ends.